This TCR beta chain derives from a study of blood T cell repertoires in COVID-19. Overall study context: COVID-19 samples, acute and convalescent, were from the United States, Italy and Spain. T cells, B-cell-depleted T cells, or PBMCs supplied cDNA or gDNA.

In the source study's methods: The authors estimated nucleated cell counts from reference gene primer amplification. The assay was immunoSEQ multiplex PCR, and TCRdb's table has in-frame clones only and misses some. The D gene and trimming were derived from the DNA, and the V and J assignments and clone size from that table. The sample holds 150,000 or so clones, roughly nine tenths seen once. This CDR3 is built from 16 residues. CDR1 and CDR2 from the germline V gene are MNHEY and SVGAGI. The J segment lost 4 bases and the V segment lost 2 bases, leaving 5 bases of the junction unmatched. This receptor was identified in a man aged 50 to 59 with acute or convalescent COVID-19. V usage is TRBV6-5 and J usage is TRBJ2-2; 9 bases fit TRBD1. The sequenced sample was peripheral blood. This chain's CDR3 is CASSYHRGPGTGELFF. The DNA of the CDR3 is TGTGCCAGCAGTTACCACAGGGGGCCGGGCACCGGGGAGCTGTTTTTT.